The 2 T cell receptor beta chains given below trace back to one sample, sequenced in a study of blood T cell repertoires in COVID-19. This table comes from immunoSEQ multiplex PCR, and its TCRdb copy is limited to in-frame clones, with some not included. This table holds about 56,000 clones, around 89% found once. Sequenced input: peripheral blood. The origin of the receptors is a human donor in a cohort sampled during active COVID-19.

This CDR3 is CASSLMGLMNTEAFF. DNA of the CDR3: TGTGCCAGCAGCCTTATGGGGCTCATGAACACTGAAGCTTTCTTT. The chain links TRBV5-4 to TRBJ1-1, with D possibly matching TRBD1 (5 bases). The CDR3 contains 15 residues. CDR1 SGHNT and CDR2 YYREEE come from the germline V gene (reference sequence). Trimming cost V 4 bases and J 0 bases, with 13 bases left between them.

This clone is a singleton in its sample. The chain has TRBV6-6 and TRBJ1-6; D not resolved. Germline V gives CDR1 MNHNY, CDR2 SVGAGI (reference sequence). The V gene lost 5 bases and the J gene lost 0 bases, with 14 bases spanning the gap. The CDR3 is 17 amino acids. DNA for the CDR3: TGTGCCAGCAGTCTCCGGGAGGGTAGCTCCTATAATTCACCCCTCCACTTT. Its translation is CASSLREGSSYNSPLHF.